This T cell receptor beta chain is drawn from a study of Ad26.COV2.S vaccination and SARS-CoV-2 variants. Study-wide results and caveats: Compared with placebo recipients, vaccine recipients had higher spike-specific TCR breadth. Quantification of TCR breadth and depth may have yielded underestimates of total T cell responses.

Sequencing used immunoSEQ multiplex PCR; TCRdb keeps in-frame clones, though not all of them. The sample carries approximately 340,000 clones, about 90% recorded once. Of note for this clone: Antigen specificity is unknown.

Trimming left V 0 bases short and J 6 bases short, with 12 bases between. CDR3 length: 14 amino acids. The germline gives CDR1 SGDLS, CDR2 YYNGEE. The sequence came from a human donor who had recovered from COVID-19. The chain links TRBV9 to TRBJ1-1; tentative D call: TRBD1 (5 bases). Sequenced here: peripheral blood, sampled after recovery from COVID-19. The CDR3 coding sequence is TGTGCCAGCAGCGTAGGAGGGGCTTACCCTGAAGCTTTCTTT. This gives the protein CASSVGGAYPEAFF. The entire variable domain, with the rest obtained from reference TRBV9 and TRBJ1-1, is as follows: DSGVTQTPKHLITATGQRVTLRCSPRSGDLSVYWYQQSLDQGLQFLIQYYNGEERAKGNILERFSAQQFPDLHSELNLSSLELGDSALYFCASSVGGAYPEAFFGQGTRLTVV.